Listed here are 8 T cell receptor beta chains from one sample, sequenced in a study of Graves' ophthalmopathy and Graves' hyperthyroidism. From RNA, the CDR3 regions of TCR beta chains were amplified and sequenced. First-round RT-PCR used HTBI primers; second-round multiplex PCR followed. MiXCR, run by TCRdb on the multiplex PCR reads, gives a single entry per CDR3 protein. The repertoire consists of 560,000 or so distinct CDR3 sequences, with less than 45% occurring once and the leading ten covering around 4%. Sequencing was performed on peripheral blood or thyroid tissue (not recorded which). These receptor sequences come from an adult man with Graves' hyperthyroidism.

The V and J genes are TRBV5-1 and TRBJ2-7, with 11 positions matching TRBD2. The J call is doubtful: the DNA matches TRBJ2-1 better. CDR1 and CDR2 (germline): SGHRS, YFSETQ. The length of the CDR3 is 17 residues. This CDR3 reads CASSSVSGGASYNEQFF. The CDR3 DNA follows: TGCGCCAGCAGCTCCGTTAGCGGGGGGGCCTCCTACAATGAGCAGTTCTTC.

About this clonotype itself: One end of the junction does not line up with germline, which may come from a read error. The chain couples TRBV10-3 to TRBJ1-5; D not certain. The CDR3 consists of 14 residues. Germline V gives CDR1 ENHRY, CDR2 SYGVKD. CDR3 protein: CASSYASNNQPQHF. The CDR3, as DNA: TGTGCCAGCAGTTACGCTTCAAACAATCAGCCCCAGCATTTT.

This clonotype was counted many times. This rearrangement joins TRBV20-1 to TRBJ2-2; the D gene could be TRBD1 or TRBD2 (5 bases each). The CDR3 contains 12 residues. Looked up from germline, CDR1 is DFQATT and CDR2 is SNEGSKA (reference sequence). With 5 bases removed from V and 2 bases from J, the gap between germline ends came to 6 bases. CDR3 residues: CSAGGNTGELFF. CDR3 nucleotide sequence: TGCAGTGCTGGGGGAAACACCGGGGAGCTGTTTTTT.

V usage is TRBV10-3 and J usage is TRBJ1-2, with unresolved D. This CDR3 comprises 13 residues. Germline assignment: CDR1 ENHRY and CDR2 SYGVKD. V lost 10 bases and J lost 0, with 12 bases in between. The chain's CDR3 is CATAGTANYGYTF. As DNA, the CDR3 is TGTGCCACAGCTGGTACAGCTAACTATGGCTACACCTTC.

This clonotype showed up many times. The chain uses TRBV20-1 and TRBJ2-5; maybe TRBD2 (5 bases). Germline V gives CDR1 DFQATT, CDR2 SNEGSKA (reference sequence). Trimming cost V 0 bases and J 2 bases, with 16 bases left between them. The CDR3 sequence is 16 residues long. In nucleotides, the CDR3 is TGCAGTGCTAGAGATCCCTCTAGCATTCCACAAGAGACCCAGTACTTC. This gives the protein CSARDPSSIPQETQYF.

This clonotype was seen a handful of times. The chain is built from TRBV7-9 and TRBJ1-1; D not certain. Germline CDR1 reads SEHNR; CDR2 reads FQNEAQ (reference sequence). V lost 1 base and J 1 base, leaving 10 bases between the germline ends. The CDR3 is 15 residues long. The chain's CDR3 is CASSLGQTGNTEAFF. The CDR3 nucleotides are TGTGCCAGCAGCTTAGGTCAAACTGGGAACACTGAAGCTTTCTTT.

J is TRBJ2-7 and V is TRBV5-1, with D possibly being TRBD1 or TRBD2 (5 bases each). V was pared by 0 bases and J by 2 bases, with 15 bases between. The CDR3 runs 16 residues. Germline V lookup: CDR1 SGHRS, CDR2 YFSETQ. The CDR3 nucleotides are TGCGCCAGCAGCTTGGGGGGGACGGGCGGCGCCTACGAGCAGTACTTC. This gives the protein CASSLGGTGGAYEQYF.

This clonotype has more than one count but fewer than ten. One end of the junction varies from germline; a read error may be responsible. The CDR3 coding sequence is TGTGCCAGCAGCCCTGACAGGGGGCGGCCTAACTATGGCTACGCCTTC. Residues: CASSPDRGRPNYGYAF. J is TRBJ1-2 and V is TRBV27, with 10 bases aligning to TRBD1. Looked up from germline, CDR1 is MNHEY and CDR2 is SMNVEV (reference sequence). The CDR3 runs to 16 residues.